This TCR beta chain emerged from a study of blood T cell repertoires in COVID-19. Overall study: Donors in the United States, Italy and Spain gave samples during acute or convalescent COVID-19. Sources were T cells, B-cell-depleted T cells, or PBMCs; the material itself was cDNA or gDNA.

The table came from immunoSEQ multiplex PCR; TCRdb's copy has only in-frame clones and leaves some out. The sample includes about 74,000 clones, about 91% seen only once; the top ten take roughly 1.9%. The germline V gene encodes CDR1 MNHEY and CDR2 SVGAGI. The CDR3 runs 13 residues. Trimming cost V 7 bases and J 10 bases, with 19 bases left between them. This clone has just a few counts. Material for sequencing was peripheral blood. The TCR comes from a woman aged 80 or over with active or convalescent COVID-19. The rearrangement uses TRBV6-5 and TRBJ1-1; possible D gene TRBD1, 5 bases. CDR3 in amino acids: CASTSRGGSGAFF. The CDR3 nucleotides are TGTGCCAGCACCTCCCGGGGGGGTTCGGGAGCTTTCTTT.